This T cell receptor (beta chain) was identified in a study of T cell responses to AZD1222 COVID-19 vaccine. Study-wide results and limits: The study reported that nearly half of spike-specific TCRs target unmutated variant regions. Donors were chiefly white British, with a greater number of females, and clonal diversity was perhaps underestimated. Elevations in Spike-specific TCR breadth and depth followed administration of two AZD1222 doses. Researchers took repertoire samples only after the peak T cell response had come.

The germline V gene encodes CDR1 LGHDT and CDR2 YNNKEL (reference sequence). CDR3 length equals 14 residues. V was clipped by 2 bases and J by 7 bases; unmatched bases: 0. The assay was immunoSEQ multiplex PCR, and TCRdb's table has in-frame clones only and misses some. The table includes around 130,000 clones, around 89% detected once. Worth noting for this clone: Antigen unknown.

The gene calls are TRBV3-1 (or the pseudogene TRBV3-2) and TRBJ2-4; TRBD2 aligns across 12 bases. The clonotype originates from an adult in good health. Here the sequenced sample was peripheral blood, taken on day 0 of AZD1222 vaccination. The CDR3 loop is CASSQTSGGNIQYF. CDR3 nucleotide sequence: TGTGCCAGCAGCCAAACTAGCGGGGGGAACATTCAGTACTTC.